The 24 T cell receptor beta chains presented below share a single source sample, sequenced in a study of T-cell reconstitution after alpha-beta-depleted transplantation in children. The TCRbeta library was prepared with unique molecular identifiers. MiXCR, run by TCRdb on the PCR reads, gives a single entry per CDR3 protein. In the table there are about 490,000 distinct CDR3 sequences, 10% to 13% of which are singletons. The sample in question was PBMCs, obtained before TCRalphabeta/CD19-depleted stem cell transplant. These receptor sequences come from a child under 10 years old with inherited bone marrow failure, due to receive a stem cell transplant.

This clonotype is a singleton in its sample. This may be a read error, as it is one base from a much larger clone. The J gene is TRBJ2-7, the V gene TRBV12-3 or TRBV12-4; 9 nucleotides agree with TRBD2. There are 15 residues in the CDR3. Losses at the gene ends were 6 bases for V and 6 bases for J; bases not matched to a gene: 12. The CDR3 DNA follows: TGTGCCAGCAGCTGGGTAGCGGGAGCGCCGGGCGAGCAGTACTTC. Its protein product is CASSWVAGAPGEQYF.

This clonotype was recorded at least ten times. This rearrangement joins TRBV7-9 to TRBJ1-1; D is unclear. CDR3 length equals 13 residues. Germline assignment: CDR1 SEHNR and CDR2 FQNEAQ (reference sequence). Trimming cost V 9 bases and J 1 base, with 12 bases left between them. DNA for the CDR3: TGTGCCAGGAAAGTACGATGGAACACTGAAGCTTTCTTT. Translated, it gives CARKVRWNTEAFF.

At least ten counts were recorded for this clonotype. The chain joins TRBV9 to TRBJ2-1; 12 nucleotides match TRBD2. Germline lookup yields CDR1 SGDLS and CDR2 YYNGEE. The CDR3 extends over 16 amino acids. The ends lost 0 bases at V and 8 bases at J; junction bases unmatched: 6. CDR3 DNA sequence: TGTGCCAGCAGCGTAGACGGACTAGCGGGAAAGGATGAGCAGTTCTTC. Encoded protein: CASSVDGLAGKDEQFF.

This clonotype appeared many times. The chain employs TRBV12-3 or TRBV12-4 and TRBJ2-7; 9 bases agree with TRBD1. The CDR3 runs 15 residues. The V gene end was trimmed by 5 bases and the J gene end by 6 bases; junction bases not matched to a gene: 11. The DNA of the CDR3 is TGTGCCAGCAGTAATACGGACAGGGGAGGAAGCGAGCAGTACTTC. This translates into CASSNTDRGGSEQYF.

This clonotype was seen many times. This chain joins TRBV6-5 and TRBJ1-1, with 8 bases that match TRBD1. Looked up from germline, CDR1 is MNHEY and CDR2 is SVGAGI. Trimming at V came to 2 bases and at J to 8 bases, leaving 13 bases not matched to a gene. This CDR3 comprises 16 residues. The CDR3 protein is CASSYRTGRIKREAFF. The CDR3 coding sequence is TGTGCCAGCAGTTACCGGACAGGGCGGATTAAACGAGAAGCTTTCTTT.

Ten or more counts support this clonotype. The chain couples TRBV5-1 to TRBJ2-4; D is perhaps TRBD1 (6 bases). V was pared by 1 base and J by 6 bases, with 23 bases between. CDR1 is SGHRS and CDR2 is YFSETQ in the germline V gene. CDR3 length equals 18 residues. The CDR3 bases are TGCGCCAGCAGCTTGAAAGATAGCCCTGACAGGCCGGGAAACATTCAGTACTTC. It encodes CASSLKDSPDRPGNIQYF.

This clonotype came up many times. The chain combines TRBV29-1 with TRBJ2-7, with 12 bases lining up with TRBD2. Trimming at V came to 4 bases and at J to 3 bases, leaving 4 bases not matched to a gene. This CDR3 is built from 14 residues. CDR1 is SQVTM, CDR2 ANQGSEA, per germline. This chain's CDR3 is CSVALAGGRYEQYF. The CDR3 DNA follows: TGCAGCGTTGCACTAGCGGGAGGACGCTACGAGCAGTACTTC.

This clonotype was detected ten times or more. The chain couples TRBV2 to TRBJ2-6; perhaps D is TRBD1 or TRBD2 (6 bases each). CDR1 is SNHLY and CDR2 is FYNNEI in the germline V gene. V was clipped by 1 base and J by 0 bases, with 13 bases between them. The CDR3 runs 18 residues. Written as DNA, the CDR3 is TGTGCCAGCAGTGAAGAAAAGGGGGGAATCTCTGGGGCCAACGTCCTGACTTTC. It yields the protein CASSEEKGGISGANVLTF.

The table lists this clonotype with many counts. The rearrangement links TRBV5-1 to TRBJ1-5, with a tentative D call TRBD1 (5 bases). CDR3 length: 16 residues. Trimming removed 5 bases at V and 0 bases at J, with 15 bases between. Germline V gene lookup returns CDR1 SGHRS and CDR2 YFSETQ. The CDR3: CASRYRDADSNQPQHF. CDR3 in DNA: TGCGCCAGCAGATATCGGGACGCTGATAGCAATCAGCCCCAGCATTTT.

This clonotype came up many times. This sequence joins TRBV5-1 and TRBJ2-1; a weak D match, TRBD1 (7 bases). The CDR3 is made up of 15 amino acids. Trimming took off 0 bases at V and 5 bases at J, with 12 bases between the two ends. The V gene's germline CDR1 is SGHRS and CDR2 YFSETQ. DNA for the CDR3: TGCGCCAGCAGCTTGGCCGGCAGGGGGGACAATGAGCAGTTCTTC. The encoded protein is CASSLAGRGDNEQFF.

Comment on this clonotype: One end of the junction is discordant with germline, which a read error may explain. This rearrangement joins TRBV20-1 to TRBJ2-7; 16 bases are shared with TRBD2. CDR3 size: 17 residues. Germline CDR1 is DFQATT and CDR2 is SNEGSKA (reference sequence). The CDR3 sequence: CCARGLAGGSPTYEQYF. In nucleotides, the CDR3 is TGCTGTGCTAGGGGACTAGCGGGAGGGTCCCCTACCTACGAGCAGTACTTC.

This clonotype appeared many times. This sequence joins TRBV20-1 and TRBJ2-2; D is undetermined. The V end was cut by 5 bases, the J end by 4 bases, with 8 bases between. In germline, CDR1 is DFQATT, CDR2 SNEGSKA (reference sequence). The CDR3 is 12 residues long. The CDR3 bases are TGCAGTGCTCCCCCGCGCACCGGGGAGCTGTTTTTT. Its translation is CSAPPRTGELFF.

The genes are TRBV12-3 or TRBV12-4 and TRBJ2-1; 9 bases are a match to TRBD1. The V gene end was trimmed by 1 base and the J gene end by 7 bases; junction bases not matched to a gene: 14. CDR3 length: 18 amino acids. CDR3 loop: CASSLDDTGTGLVNEQFF. In DNA form, the CDR3 reads TGTGCCAGCAGTTTAGATGATACCGGGACAGGGCTTGTAAATGAGCAGTTCTTC.

This clonotype came up many times. The chain couples TRBV20-1 to TRBJ2-5; D gene uncertain. CDR3 length: 14 amino acids. Trimming took off 3 bases at V and 2 bases at J, with 13 bases between the two ends. CDR1 and CDR2 (germline): DFQATT, SNEGSKA (reference sequence). CDR3 bases: TGCAGTGCTAGCCCTTTGACCCAACAAGAGACCCAGTACTTC. Translating it yields CSASPLTQQETQYF.

This clonotype has ten or more counts. The chain combines TRBV3-1 with TRBJ2-5, with 8 positions matching TRBD1. V lost 3 bases and J lost 3; bases outside the gene matches: 6. Germline CDR1 LGHDT, CDR2 YNNKEL (reference sequence). CDR3 length: 15 amino acids. In DNA form, the CDR3 reads TGTGCCAGCAGCCATCCGGGACAGGCTAAAGAGACCCAGTACTTC. This sequence encodes CASSHPGQAKETQYF.

The gene calls are TRBV7-2 and TRBJ1-6; 10 bases are shared with TRBD1. Germline-derived CDR1 and CDR2 are SGHTA and FQGNSA. With 1 base clipped from V and 3 bases from J, the junction kept 0 bases outside the gene matches. The CDR3 has 16 residues. CDR3 DNA sequence: TGTGCCAGCAGCTTAGGGACAGGGGGCTATAATTCACCCCTCCACTTT. Translating gives CASSLGTGGYNSPLHF.

This clonotype was detected only a few times. The rearrangement links TRBV20-1 to TRBJ1-5; 10 bases map to TRBD1. V lost 3 bases to trimming and J lost 4 bases; unmatched junction nucleotides: 6. The CDR3 totals 15 residues. CDR1 is DFQATT and CDR2 is SNEGSKA in the germline V gene (reference sequence). In DNA form, the CDR3 reads TGCAGTGCTAGTCGGGACAGGGGAAGGAATCAGCCCCAGCATTTT. Amino acids: CSASRDRGRNQPQHF.

This clonotype was recorded many times. The V gene is TRBV6-2 or TRBV6-3, the J gene TRBJ2-4; possible D gene TRBD1, 5 bases. The germline V gene encodes CDR1 MNHEY and CDR2 SVGEGT. This CDR3 spans 13 amino acids. V was pared by 2 bases and J by 6 bases, with 8 bases between. The CDR3 DNA follows: TGTGCCAGCAGTTACGTAGACAGAAACATTCAGTACTTC. Translating gives CASSYVDRNIQYF.

The sample holds many counts of this clonotype. The V and J genes are TRBV27 and TRBJ1-2; a weak D match, TRBD1 (6 bases). Germline lookup yields CDR1 MNHEY and CDR2 SMNVEV (reference sequence). This CDR3 contains 14 residues. Trimming removed 2 bases at V and 2 bases at J, with 9 bases between. CDR3 sequence: CASSLLGANYGYTF. CDR3 coding DNA: TGTGCCAGCAGTTTACTGGGGGCGAACTATGGCTACACCTTC.

This clonotype occurred many times. V usage is TRBV4-3 and J usage is TRBJ2-3; TRBD2 might be the D (6 bases). The germline V gene encodes CDR1 LGHNA and CDR2 YSLEER. The CDR3 covers 15 residues. Trimming stripped 0 bases from V and 6 bases from J, with 13 bases between. The CDR3: CASSQDPDLADTQYF. CDR3 coding DNA: TGCGCCAGCAGCCAAGATCCCGACCTAGCGGATACGCAGTATTTT.

This clonotype turned up a few times. In DNA, the CDR3 is TGTGCCAGCAGTTTATCCCCGGGGATGGAGACCCAGTACTTC. This translates into CASSLSPGMETQYF. The chain carries TRBV12-3 or TRBV12-4 and TRBJ2-5, with a tentative D call TRBD2 (5 bases). V lost 2 bases and J lost 5, with 12 bases in between. The CDR3 has 14 residues.

This clonotype appeared many times. The CDR3 DNA reads as TGTGCCAGCAGTCGACAGGCGTCCAATCAGCCCCAGCATTTT. Amino acids: CASSRQASNQPQHF. The chain combines TRBV6-1 with TRBJ1-5; weak D call: TRBD1 (6 bases). V lost 5 bases and J 3 bases, leaving 11 bases between the germline ends. CDR1 and CDR2 from the germline V gene are MNHNS and SASEGT. The length of the CDR3 is 14 residues.

This clonotype showed up many times. This sequence joins TRBV12-3 or TRBV12-4 and TRBJ1-4; 8 bases are a match to TRBD1. The CDR3 extends over 14 amino acids. V shed 8 bases, J shed 4 bases, and the junction held 6 bases outside the gene matches. The CDR3 DNA reads TGTGCCAGCCGAAAGGGACAGGTTAATGAAAAACTGTTTTTT. Amino acid sequence: CASRKGQVNEKLFF.

V usage is TRBV7-9 and J usage is TRBJ2-1; TRBD2 aligns across 7 bases. The junction had 6 bases not matched to a gene; V was cut back by 4 bases and J by 6 bases. Germline CDR1 SEHNR, CDR2 FQNEAQ (reference sequence). The CDR3 has 14 amino acids. For the CDR3, the DNA is TGTGCCAGCAGCTCGAAGCGGGAAGTCAATGAGCAGTTCTTC. This translates into CASSSKREVNEQFF.